This T cell receptor beta chain originates from a study of cytomegalovirus exposure and HLA in healthy donors. The germline V gene encodes CDR1 SGHTA and CDR2 FQGTGA. After removal of 6 bases from V and 3 bases from J, the junction contained 3 bases not matched to a gene. The CDR3 is 14 amino acids. PCR involved 60 Vbeta and 13 Jbeta primers. Some clones are missing from TCRdb's copy, which holds only in-frame ones; the method was immunoSEQ multiplex PCR. The data contain fewer than 200,000 clones, 75% to 85% of them singletons. This clonotype was obtained from a female donor in good health and CMV-seronegative. The sample comprised PBMCs. The chain is built from TRBV7-3 and TRBJ2-7, with 12 bases identical to TRBD2. This chain's CDR3 is CASSLAGGIYEQYF. CDR3 bases: TGTGCCAGCAGTCTAGCGGGAGGGATCTACGAGCAGTACTTC. The whole variable domain, filled in from reference TRBV7-3 and TRBJ2-7, reads GAGVSQTPSNKVTEKGKYVELRCDPISGHTALYWYRQSLGQGPEFLIYFQGTGAADDSGLPNDRFFAVRPEGSVSTLKIQRTERGDSAVYLCASSLAGGIYEQYFGPGTRLTVT.